What follows is one T cell receptor (beta chain) and its context. It has no known antigen specificity. Base qualities are not provided; no much larger clone lies one nucleotide away. The sample originates from a study of blood T cells in healthy people across ages (dated by TCRdb to the mid-2010s). For the wider study: In model experiments, roughly one uniquely barcoded TCR beta cDNA molecule per two T cells was captured by template switching. The study measured age-related changes in TCR beta repertoire diversity using deep sequencing normalized with unique cDNA molecular identifiers. Two additional independent replicas of 1 million unique cDNA reads from the same blood draw were analyzed for two donors (one aged 18 to 29 and one aged 80 or older). Four age groups were formed from the donors: young (average approximately 17 years), middle-aged (approximately 42), aged (roughly 58) and long-lived (approximately 78). Overall study results and their limits: The long-lived group showed more naive CD4+ T cells, fewer expanded clones and increased TCR diversity than the aged group, suggesting age selection. Observed TCR beta diversity per million T cells fell roughly linearly with age, and a significant reduction was already apparent by age roughly 40. Because profiling used bulk unsorted PBMCs, naive and antigen-experienced compartments could not be compared conclusively. There was a strong correlation between observed TCR beta diversity and the percentage of naive T cells measured by flow cytometry. Total diversity estimates from one million sequenced T cells were considered lower bounds and underestimates. Donor CMV infection status was unknown, potentially confounding age-related changes in expanded clonotypes.

The CDR3 contains 15 residues, cysteine and phenylalanine counted. The kept DNA is CDR3 alone, 45 bases in frame from the first base. V trim: 6 bases; J trim: 1 base; unmatched bases: 9. CDR1 is given as SNHLY and CDR2 as FYNNEI, both from the germline V gene. The donors were a few dozen Caucasian individuals from Russia, aged 6 to 90 years, who were systemically healthy. Around 10 milliliters of peripheral blood were drawn from each donor into EDTA-treated Vacutainer tubes. Ficoll-Paque density-gradient centrifugation was used to isolate PBMCs, with at least 6.5 million per sample. Trizol reagent was used to extract total RNA from PBMCs, with at least 5.5 micrograms per sample. For every donor, flow cytometry on a PBMC aliquot measured the percentage of naive CD45RAhigh/CD27high T cells. Library prep was done by 5' RACE. These reads were obtained on an Illumina HiSeq 2500. A second PCR of about 7 to 12 cycles was performed with a sample-barcoded 5' primer and a J-beta primer mix. A unique molecular identifier was introduced onto each TCR beta cDNA molecule by a template-switch 5' adaptor carrying 12 random nucleotides. Each sample yielded at least 3 million CDR3-containing paired-end reads. First-strand cDNA synthesis was performed from all RNA using the Mint cDNA synthesis kit, with priming by a TRBC-specific oligonucleotide. All cDNA was treated with uracil-DNA glycosylase and then went through a first 18-cycle PCR with the universal primers M1SS and BC2_uni_R. The authors' pipeline ran thus. For normalization, 1 million high-quality reads, each with a distinct molecular identifier, were randomly selected from each sample. Reads with shared molecular identifiers were discarded instead of being binned into consensus sequences. CDR3 identification, clonotype clustering and error correction used MiTCR with a Q25 quality threshold and the strictest error-elimination algorithm. Lower-bound total TCR beta diversity was estimated with a nonparametric unseen species model using Euler transformation. TCRdb reprocessing: public reads trimmed at Q25 with fastp, clones called with MiXCR, in-frame beta chains kept. Rows with a matching CDR3 protein are joined into one entry that keeps the most common DNA and genes. The authors' filters were not applied to this entry. For this sample the table gives 450,000 to 650,000 distinct CDR3 sequences, of which around 24% were detected only once. 8.7% of the sample lies in the top ten.

In addition, the sample was reused for a study of T cells of mothers and their children. As described in the second report: Nine systemically healthy Caucasian individuals, comprising three mothers and their six children, were included as donors. cDNA synthesis consumed the entire amount of extracted RNA, loaded at about 1.5 ug RNA in each 15 ul reaction. In the second PCR, sample barcodes and 2-4 random nucleotides were introduced via the M1S primer. More than 9 million TCR beta CDR3 reads were obtained from each mother, and approximately 3 million reads were obtained from each child. Thymic selection similarly shapes TCR recombination output in related and unrelated pairs, with minor effect from inherited differences. Normalized repertoire overlap was always slightly but never significantly higher in related than unrelated mother-child pairs. No persistent microchimeric T cell clones were found, with a detection sensitivity of around 100 clones per million clonotypes. Deep NGS was used in the study to compare the TCR beta repertoires of mothers and children and to look for features that separate related mother-child pairs from unrelated individuals. On average, the children were roughly 10 +/- 4 years old, while the mothers were about 40 +/- 4 years old. Libraries were sequenced on Illumina HiSeq 2000 with 100+100 nt paired-end reads after adapter ligation with NEBNext reagents. To prevent cross-contamination, the mother and child libraries were prepared a month apart and were sequenced in separate runs. For each donor, somewhere between roughly 450,000 and 2,100,000 distinct TCR beta clonotypes were identified. Naive TCR beta clonotypes were estimated from low-frequency clonotypes matched to each donor's FACS-determined naive share, without sorting.

Sequencing used blood. The V and J segments used are TRBV2 and TRBJ2-7; TRBD2 matches 7 bases in the middle. The clonotype originates from a boy aged 5-17 years in good health. The CDR3 here reads CASRPLANPSYEQYF. In nucleotides, the sequence is TGTGCCAGCAGACCACTAGCGAACCCTTCCTACGAGCAGTACTTC.